The rows below give T cell receptor beta chains drawn from one sample of a study of blood T cell repertoires in COVID-19. Method: immunoSEQ multiplex PCR; TCRdb's copy keeps in-frame clones and lacks some. The repertoire holds fewer than 250,000 clones, with more than 85% as singletons. The sample comprised peripheral blood. Receptors were obtained from a young man with acute or convalescent COVID-19. Both conserved end residues are part of each CDR3. D genes are given only for firm matches.

V: TRBV27
J: TRBJ2-4
D: NA
length: 14
DNA: TGTGCCAGCAGCCAGGGGGGCCCCAAAAACATTCAGTACTTC
CDR3: CASSQGGPKNIQYF

V: TRBV7-8
J: TRBJ2-2
D: TRBD2
length: 15
DNA: TGTGCCAGCAGCGCGGGAGGGCTTCACACCGGGGAGCTGTTTTTT
CDR3: CASSAGGLHTGELFF

V: TRBV12-5
J: TRBJ1-1
D: TRBD1
length: 11
DNA: TGTGCTCCTACAGGGGGCACTGAAGCTTTCTTT
CDR3: CAPTGGTEAFF

V: TRBV19
J: TRBJ2-3
D: NA
length: 13
DNA: TGTGCCAGTAGTATAGGGGACTCCTCTACGCAGTATTTT
CDR3: CASSIGDSSTQYF

V: TRBV7-2
J: TRBJ1-2
D: NA
length: 14
DNA: TGTGCCAGCAGCTCGGCTACAGCTAACTATGGCTACACCTTC
CDR3: CASSSATANYGYTF

V: TRBV6-5
J: TRBJ2-5
D: TRBD2
length: 15
DNA: TGTGCCAGCCGTATGGGTCTAGCGGTTCGAGAGACCCAGTACTTC
CDR3: CASRMGLAVRETQYF

V: TRBV7-8
J: TRBJ1-4
D: TRBD1
length: 17
DNA: TGTGCCAGCAGCCCACGGGACAGGGGCCTTACTAATGAAAAACTGTTTTTT
CDR3: CASSPRDRGLTNEKLFF

V: TRBV19
J: TRBJ2-5
D: TRBD1
length: 12
DNA: TGTGCCACTGGACAGGGAACGGAGACCCAGTACTTC
CDR3: CATGQGTETQYF

V: TRBV13
J: TRBJ1-4
D: NA
length: 14
DNA: TGTGCCAGCAGCGAAGGGGGACACTTCGGGAAACTGTTTTTT
CDR3: CASSEGGHFGKLFF

V: TRBV6-5
J: TRBJ1-1
D: TRBD1
length: 15
DNA: TGTGCCAGCAACCGATTGACAGGGGGGAACACTGAAGCTTTCTTT
CDR3: CASNRLTGGNTEAFF

V: TRBV24-1
J: TRBJ2-2
D: TRBD1
length: 16
DNA: TGTGCCACCAGCAAACAGGGGGGCGCGAACACCGGGGAGCTGTTTTTT
CDR3: CATSKQGGANTGELFF

V: TRBV5-6
J: TRBJ1-2
D: NA
length: 13
DNA: TGTGCCAGCAGCTTGGGCAGAACGTATGGCTACACCTTC
CDR3: CASSLGRTYGYTF

V: TRBV5-6
J: TRBJ1-5
D: NA
length: 13
DNA: TGTGCCAGCAGCCTTTTGCCCCTGGGACACCAGCATTTT
CDR3: CASSLLPLGHQHF

V: TRBV28
J: TRBJ2-1
D: TRBD1
length: 15
DNA: TGTGCCAGCAGTTTGGCCGGGACAGGGGGCAATGAGCAGTTCTTC
CDR3: CASSLAGTGGNEQFF

V: TRBV5-4
J: TRBJ1-1
D: TRBD1
length: 15
DNA: TGTGCCAGCAGCCCGGTGACAGGGGTCAACACTGAAGCTTTCTTT
CDR3: CASSPVTGVNTEAFF

V: TRBV28
J: TRBJ1-4
D: NA
length: 12
DNA: TGTGTTTCCTCGGCAACTAATGAAAAACTGTTTTTT
CDR3: CVSSATNEKLFF

V: TRBV30
J: TRBJ1-4
D: TRBD1
length: 16
DNA: TGTGCCTGGAGTCGAGGACAGGGAGTGTTAGAAGAAAAACTGTTTTTT
CDR3: CAWSRGQGVLEEKLFF